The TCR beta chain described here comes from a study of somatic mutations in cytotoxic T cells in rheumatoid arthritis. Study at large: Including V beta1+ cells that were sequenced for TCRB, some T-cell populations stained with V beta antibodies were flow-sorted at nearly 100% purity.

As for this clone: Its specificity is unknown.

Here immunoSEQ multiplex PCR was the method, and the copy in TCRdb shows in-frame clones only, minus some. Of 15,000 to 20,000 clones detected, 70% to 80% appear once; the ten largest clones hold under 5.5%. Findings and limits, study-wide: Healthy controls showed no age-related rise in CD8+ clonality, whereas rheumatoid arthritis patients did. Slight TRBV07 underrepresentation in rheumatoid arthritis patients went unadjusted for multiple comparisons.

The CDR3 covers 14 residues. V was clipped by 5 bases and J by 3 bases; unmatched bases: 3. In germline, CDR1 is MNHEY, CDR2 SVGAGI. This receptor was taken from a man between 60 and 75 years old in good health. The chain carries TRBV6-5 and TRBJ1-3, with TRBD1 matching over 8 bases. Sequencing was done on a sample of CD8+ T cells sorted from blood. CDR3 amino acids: CASSTGGYGNTIYF. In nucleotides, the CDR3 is TGTGCCAGCAGTACAGGGGGATATGGAAACACCATATATTTT.